This TCR beta chain was sequenced in a study of cytomegalovirus exposure and HLA in healthy donors. For the study at large: Genotyping of roughly 400 donors showed that 80% to 85% belonged to the Caucasian-associated ancestry cluster. The study's findings and limits: In a later analysis, across HLA loci, associated TCR counts were highest for DRB1, lowest for HLA-C.

V was pared by 4 bases and J by 8 bases, with 9 bases between. Germline assignment: CDR1 ENHRY and CDR2 SYGVKD. The length of the CDR3 is 12 residues. The PCR made use of 60 Vbeta and 13 Jbeta primers. TCRdb's table, derived via immunoSEQ multiplex PCR, lists solely in-frame clones and lacks some. This table holds around 63,000 clones, 78% found once. Comments on this clone: What it recognizes is unknown.

The chain joins TRBV10-3 to TRBJ2-1, with no clear D. Source material: PBMCs. The clonotype was recovered from a man aged 35-49 years in good health and CMV-seronegative. The DNA of the CDR3 is TGTGCCATCAGTGCCACGGGTGATGAGCAGTTCTTC. It translates to CAISATGDEQFF.